The source of this TCR beta chain is a study of metastatic and nonmetastatic thyroid tumors. As for the study in general: The study looked at repertoires side by side in blood and in tumor or nodule tissue from malignant and benign thyroid patients.

In the study's own analysis: What underpinned the distant-metastasis classifier for papillary thyroid cancer was the set of CDR3 differences across clinicopathological groups. TCRdb reanalyzed the PCR reads with MiXCR. These V and J calls rely on TCRdb rather than the paper's analysis. The sample contains 20,000 or so clones, roughly 10% of which appear only once. The junction had 14 bases not matched to a gene; V was cut back by 5 bases and J by 5 bases. CDR1 and CDR2 (germline): SGHAT, FQNNGV. The CDR3 runs 16 residues. This clone was detected ten times or more. No patient had received any treatment before thyroid surgery.

The source of this sequence is a female donor with papillary thyroid cancer or a benign thyroid nodule (not recorded which). Some clones in this sample may be carry-over from other donors' samples. The sample comprised blood. The chain combines TRBV11-2 with TRBJ2-7; 8 positions agree with TRBD2. CDR3 bases: TGTGCCAGCAGCGACTTCAGCGGGGGATCCCCCAACGAGCAGTACTTC. It translates to CASSDFSGGSPNEQYF.